This entry lists 17 T cell receptor beta chains sequenced from one sample in a study of OX40 agonist ivuxolimab in advanced cancers. Assay: immunoSEQ multiplex PCR; the TCRdb copy retains only in-frame clones and omits some. The sample has over 80,000 clones, about 93% seen once. The sequencing here drew on CD4+ or CD8+ T cells sorted from blood, taken in a trial of the OX40 agonist ivuxolimab. Source of these receptors: an adult with an advanced solid tumor such as melanoma, head and neck, liver or kidney cancer.

This sequence joins TRBV7-2 and TRBJ1-2; D remains ambiguous. Germline lookup yields CDR1 SGHTA and CDR2 FQGNSA. This CDR3 has 14 residues. Trimming shortened V by 1 base and J by 10 bases, and 16 bases separated the two germline ends. The CDR3 sequence: CASSLVRDAPNYTF. The CDR3 DNA reads TGTGCCAGCAGCTTAGTGAGGGATGCACCAAACTACACCTTC. Together with reference TRBV7-2 and TRBJ1-2, the CDR3 gives the full variable domain: GAGVSQSPSNKVTEKGKDVELRCDPISGHTALYWYRQSLGQGLEFLIYFQGNSAPDKSGLPSDRFSAERTGGSVSTLTIQRTQQEDSAVYLCASSLVRDAPNYTFGSGTRLTVV.

The CDR3 DNA follows: TGCAGTGCTTTTGAAGAGACCCAGTACTTC. Translated, it gives CSAFEETQYF. The genes are TRBV20-1 and TRBJ2-5; D remains unclear. V was shortened by 5 bases and J by 3 bases, with 4 bases between the two germline ends. The length of the CDR3 is 10 residues. CDR1 is DFQATT and CDR2 is SNEGSKA in the germline V gene (reference sequence).

The V gene is TRBV28, the J gene TRBJ2-5; 7 bases fit TRBD1. Germline V gene lookup returns CDR1 MDHEN and CDR2 SYDVKM. The CDR3 is 12 amino acids. The ends lost 6 bases at V and 5 bases at J; junction bases unmatched: 3. The CDR3 here is CASRSRGETQYF. The CDR3 region has the DNA TGTGCCAGCAGGTCCAGGGGGGAGACCCAGTACTTC.

This clone showed up just once. The rearrangement joins TRBV11-2 to TRBJ2-7, with 7 nucleotides matching TRBD1. The CDR3 covers 15 residues. Per germline, CDR1 SGHAT and CDR2 FQNNGV. J was trimmed by 7 bases and V by 3 bases; bases with no gene match: 12. DNA for the CDR3: TGTGCCAGCAGCTTCCGGGACAGATTCGCTCGAGAGCAGTACTTC. It codes for CASSFRDRFAREQYF.

This chain joins TRBV15 and TRBJ1-2; 7 bases match TRBD1. This CDR3 is built from 14 residues. Germline values: CDR1 LNHNV, CDR2 YYDKDF (reference sequence). Trimming removed 3 bases from V and 8 bases from J; junction bases left unmatched: 9. CDR3 nucleotide sequence: TGTGCCACCAGCAGCAGGATAACAGGGGAAGGCTACACCTTC. Its translation is CATSSRITGEGYTF.

The rearrangement uses TRBV14 and TRBJ2-2, with 8 bases aligning to TRBD2. With V trimmed by 3 bases and J by 0 bases, 9 bases remained unmatched. The CDR3 loop spans 18 amino acids. Germline lookup yields CDR1 SGHDN and CDR2 FVKESK. CDR3 in amino acids: CASSHLPAGAANTGELFF. CDR3 coding DNA: TGTGCCAGCAGCCATCTCCCAGCGGGGGCAGCGAACACCGGGGAGCTGTTTTTT.

The gene calls are TRBV30 and TRBJ2-3, with TRBD2 matching over 10 bases. Germline CDR1 reads GTSNPN; CDR2 reads SVGIG (reference sequence). The trim removed 0 bases at V and 3 bases at J, leaving 3 bases unmatched. This CDR3 is built from 15 residues. The CDR3 DNA reads as TGTGCCTGGAGTGTACTACTAGCGGGGACAGATACGCAGTATTTT. This gives the protein CAWSVLLAGTDTQYF.

The CDR3 here is CASSQGLAGGSYNEQFF. For the CDR3, the DNA is TGTGCCAGCAGCCAAGGGCTAGCGGGGGGCTCCTACAATGAGCAGTTCTTC. This sequence joins TRBV4-2 and TRBJ2-1; 11 positions agree with TRBD2. The CDR3 is 17 residues long. The germline CDR1 and CDR2 sequences are LGHNA and YNFKEQ. V gave up 1 base and J gave up 0 bases; unmatched junction bases: 2.

This clone was picked up one time. The chain joins TRBV4-2 to TRBJ1-2, with 7 bases aligning to TRBD1. The CDR3 is made up of 14 amino acids. CDR1 LGHNA and CDR2 YNFKEQ come from the germline V gene. With 5 bases clipped from V and 3 bases from J, the junction kept 6 bases outside the gene matches. In DNA, the CDR3 is TGTGCCAGCAGCTCAACGACAGGGCACTATGGCTACACCTTC. Its translation: CASSSTTGHYGYTF.

The V and J genes are TRBV28 and TRBJ1-4, with D uncertain. Trimming took off 8 bases at V and 8 bases at J, with 21 bases between the two ends. The CDR3 contains 15 residues. Germline assignment: CDR1 MDHEN and CDR2 SYDVKM. The CDR3 loop is CASSGRTITGEKLFF. The CDR3 nucleotides read TGTGCCAGCTCAGGCAGGACGATAACGGGAGAAAAACTGTTTTTT.

This clone was counted between two and nine times. The CDR3 protein is CASSLGRGVEKLFF. In DNA, the CDR3 is TGTGCCAGCAGTTTAGGGAGGGGGGTGGAAAAACTGTTTTTT. V usage is TRBV28 and J usage is TRBJ1-4, with a possible D match to TRBD1 (6 bases). There are 14 residues in the CDR3. The germline V gene encodes CDR1 MDHEN and CDR2 SYDVKM. V lost 2 bases and J lost 8, with 12 bases in between.

The chain recombines TRBV5-5 with TRBJ1-4; 9 nucleotides align to TRBD1. The CDR3 has 16 amino acids. V shed 0 bases, J shed 5 bases, and the junction held 5 bases outside the gene matches. Germline CDR1 is SGHKS and CDR2 is YYEKEE (reference sequence). The CDR3 region has the DNA TGTGCCAGCAGCTTGGATGTGGGACAGGGCAATGAAAAACTGTTTTTT. It encodes CASSLDVGQGNEKLFF.

The V call is TRBV5-1, the J call TRBJ1-3; D possibly corresponds to TRBD1 (6 bases). Between the trimmed V and J ends, which lost 2 bases and 1 base, there was a span of 10 bases. CDR1 is SGHRS, CDR2 YFSETQ, per germline. CDR3 length: 15 amino acids. Written as DNA, the CDR3 is TGCGCCAGCAGCTTACAGGGTATGTCTGGAAACACCATATATTTT. It translates to CASSLQGMSGNTIYF.

This chain uses TRBV7-3 with TRBJ2-3, with a possible D match to TRBD2 (6 bases). V was pared by 6 bases and J by 2 bases, with 18 bases between. The CDR3 length is 16 residues. Germline-derived CDR1 and CDR2 are SGHTA and FQGTGA. The CDR3 loop reads CASSPPGGDLTDTQYF. DNA for the CDR3: TGTGCCAGCAGTCCCCCCGGCGGGGATCTCACAGATACGCAGTATTTT. Variable domain in full (rest from reference TRBV7-3 and TRBJ2-3): GAGVSQTPSNKVTEKGKYVELRCDPISGHTALYWYRQSLGQGPEFLIYFQGTGAADDSGLPNDRFFAVRPEGSVSTLKIQRTERGDSAVYLCASSPPGGDLTDTQYFGPGTRLTVL.

This clone was detected once. In the same sample, other DNA sequences code for this CDR3. The chain has TRBV18 and TRBJ1-1; maybe TRBD1 (5 bases). Per germline, CDR1 KGHSH and CDR2 LQKENI. V was shortened by 2 bases and J by 8 bases, with 18 bases between the two germline ends. The CDR3 consists of 15 residues. The CDR3: CASSPSGQGGTEAFF. The CDR3 nucleotides read TGTGCCAGCTCACCATCAGGGCAGGGAGGTACAGAAGCTTTCTTT.

The sample holds one count of this clone. The genes are TRBV21-1 and TRBJ2-3; TRBD1 is the table's D call and was not checked against the DNA. TRBV21-1 is shown as a pseudogene. The CDR3 totals 15 residues. In nucleotides, the CDR3 is TGTGCCAGCAGCAACCCGGGACAGCAGGTTGATACGCAGTATTTT. It translates to CASSNPGQQVDTQYF.

The chain is built from TRBV5-4 and TRBJ2-7; D is ambiguous. CDR3 length equals 14 residues. Per the germline V gene, CDR1 is SGHNT and CDR2 is YYREEE (reference sequence). V shed 3 bases and J shed 0 bases, with 10 bases lying between them. The CDR3 reads CASSSWASSYEQYF. As DNA, the CDR3 is TGTGCCAGCAGCTCCTGGGCTAGCTCCTACGAGCAGTACTTC.